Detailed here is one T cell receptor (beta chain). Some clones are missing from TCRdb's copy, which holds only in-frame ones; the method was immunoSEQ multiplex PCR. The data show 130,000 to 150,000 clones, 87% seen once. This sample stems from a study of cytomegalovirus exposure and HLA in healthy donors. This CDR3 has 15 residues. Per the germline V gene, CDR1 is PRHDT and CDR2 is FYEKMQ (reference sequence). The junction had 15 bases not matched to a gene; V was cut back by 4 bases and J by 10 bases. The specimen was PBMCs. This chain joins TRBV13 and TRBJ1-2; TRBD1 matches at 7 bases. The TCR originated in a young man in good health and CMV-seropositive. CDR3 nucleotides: TGTGCCAGCAGCTCATCCCGAACAGGGGTTGTGGACTACACCTTC. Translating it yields CASSSSRTGVVDYTF.